The T cell receptor beta chain under discussion was sequenced for a study of multiple sclerosis patients with progressive multifocal leukoencephalopathy. About this clone itself: The antigen remains undetermined.

V dropped 2 bases and J dropped 7 bases, with 13 bases sitting between them. Germline CDR1 SGHRS, CDR2 YFSETQ. The CDR3 runs to 13 residues. Study-wide points: Clones expanded at PML were already present before and during natalizumab. Less diverse TRB repertoires were suggested in most PML patients.

Profiled with immunoSEQ multiplex PCR; TCRdb holds only in-frame clones, not every one. In the table there are tens of thousands of clones, nearly 95% of which are singletons. The time point is: before natalizumab initiation. The T0 samples predate the first natalizumab infusion. This chain links TRBV5-1 with TRBJ2-7, with D perhaps TRBD2 (6 bases). What was sequenced was PBMCs. The TCR was taken from a young man with multiple sclerosis. The CDR3 DNA sequence: TGCGCCAGCAGCTTCAACGGAGGGCGGGAGCAGTACTTC. As protein: CASSFNGGREQYF.